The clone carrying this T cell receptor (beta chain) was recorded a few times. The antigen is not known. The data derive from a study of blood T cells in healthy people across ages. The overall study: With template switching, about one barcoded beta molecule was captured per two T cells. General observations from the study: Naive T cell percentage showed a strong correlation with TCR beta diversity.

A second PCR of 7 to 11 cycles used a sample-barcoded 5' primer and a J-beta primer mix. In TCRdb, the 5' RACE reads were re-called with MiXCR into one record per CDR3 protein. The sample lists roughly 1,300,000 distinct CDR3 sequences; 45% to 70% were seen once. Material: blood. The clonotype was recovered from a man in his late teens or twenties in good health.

Here the CDR3 reads CASSLSGTFHYEQYF. DNA of the CDR3: TGTGCCAGCAGTTTATCGGGGACATTTCACTACGAGCAGTACTTC. The rearrangement links TRBV28 to TRBJ2-7, with D possibly TRBD1 on 6 matching bases. Germline V CDR1 and CDR2: MDHEN, SYDVKM. This CDR3 has 15 residues. V lost 1 base and J 3 bases, leaving 13 bases between the germline ends. The variable domain in full, with the rest retrieved from reference TRBV28 and TRBJ2-7, is DVKVTQSSRYLVKRTGEKVFLECVQDMDHENMFWYRQDPGLGLRLIYFSYDVKMKEKGDIPEGYSVSREKKERFSLILESASTNQTSMYLCASSLSGTFHYEQYFGPGTRLTVT.